This T cell receptor (beta chain) was identified during a study of blood T cell repertoires in COVID-19. Method: immunoSEQ multiplex PCR; TCRdb's copy keeps in-frame clones and lacks some. This table has fewer than 50,000 clones, about 82% appearing once. This clone was seen only once. There are 13 residues in the CDR3. V was clipped by 4 bases and J by 5 bases, with 11 bases between them. Germline V gene sequence: CDR1 WSHSY, CDR2 SAAADI. Sequencing used peripheral blood. The clonotype comes from a man aged 80 or over with active or convalescent COVID-19. This sequence joins TRBV10-2 and TRBJ1-2; D might be TRBD1 (5 bases). CDR3 sequence (DNA): TGCGCCAGCAGTGGCGGGGGACCTTATGGCTACACCTTC. As protein: CASSGGGPYGYTF.